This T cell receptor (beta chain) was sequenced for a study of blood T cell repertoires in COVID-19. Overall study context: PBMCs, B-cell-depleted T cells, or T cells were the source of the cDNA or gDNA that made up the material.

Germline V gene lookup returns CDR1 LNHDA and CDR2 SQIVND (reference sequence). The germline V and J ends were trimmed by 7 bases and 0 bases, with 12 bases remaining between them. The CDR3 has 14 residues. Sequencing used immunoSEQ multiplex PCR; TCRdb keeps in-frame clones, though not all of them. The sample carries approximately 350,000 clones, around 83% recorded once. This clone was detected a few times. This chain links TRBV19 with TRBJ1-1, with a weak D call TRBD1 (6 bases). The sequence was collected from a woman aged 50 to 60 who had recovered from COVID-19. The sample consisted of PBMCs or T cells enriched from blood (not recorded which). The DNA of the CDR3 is TGTGCCAGTACCGACCCAGGGGTGAACACTGAAGCTTTCTTT. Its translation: CASTDPGVNTEAFF.